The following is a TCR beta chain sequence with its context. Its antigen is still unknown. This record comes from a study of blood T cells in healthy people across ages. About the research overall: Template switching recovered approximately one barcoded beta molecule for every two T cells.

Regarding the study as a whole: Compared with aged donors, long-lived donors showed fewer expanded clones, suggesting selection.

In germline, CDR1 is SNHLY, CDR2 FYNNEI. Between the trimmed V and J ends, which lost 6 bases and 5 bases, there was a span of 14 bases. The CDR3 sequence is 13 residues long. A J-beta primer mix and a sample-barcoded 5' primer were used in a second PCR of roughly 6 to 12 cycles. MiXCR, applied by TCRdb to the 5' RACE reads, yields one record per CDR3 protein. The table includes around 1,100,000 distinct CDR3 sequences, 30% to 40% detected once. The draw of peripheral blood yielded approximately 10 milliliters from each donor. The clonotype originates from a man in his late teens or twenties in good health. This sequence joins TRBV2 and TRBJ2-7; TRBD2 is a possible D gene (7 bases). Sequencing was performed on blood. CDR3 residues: CASREGGHDEQYF. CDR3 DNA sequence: TGTGCCAGCAGGGAGGGGGGGCACGACGAGCAGTACTTC.